The next 25 T cell receptor beta chains were all read from a single sample in a study of Ad26.COV2.S vaccination and SARS-CoV-2 variants. Noted treatment: some 20 received Ad26.COV2.S at low or high dose, single or two shots; a few received placebo; per-sample allocation not given. Day 63 after the first injection of vaccine or placebo was the sampling time. Method: immunoSEQ multiplex PCR; TCRdb's copy keeps in-frame clones and lacks some. Altogether hundreds of thousands of clones are present, around 87% being singletons, with the ten largest covering around 3.5%. Sequenced here: peripheral blood, sampled in a trial of Ad26.COV2.S vaccine versus placebo. The receptors derive from a person aged 18 to 65 who received the Ad26.COV2.S COVID-19 vaccine or a placebo.

The rearrangement links TRBV19 to TRBJ1-2, with D unclear. This CDR3 contains 15 residues. The ends were cut back, 2 bases at V and 4 bases at J, with 14 bases in the middle. Germline CDR1 is LNHDA and CDR2 is SQIVND (reference sequence). The DNA for the CDR3 is TGTGCCAGTAGTATAACCCAGCCGATCTCCTATGGCTACACCTTC. Its protein product is CASSITQPISYGYTF.

The J gene is TRBJ1-2, the V gene TRBV27; TRBD1 matches 8 bases. CDR1 and CDR2 (germline): MNHEY, SMNVEV (reference sequence). The CDR3 is 16 amino acids. V lost 5 bases, J lost 9 bases, and 17 bases stayed unmatched. The CDR3 region is CASSTNLRWQGASYTF. The CDR3 nucleotides are TGTGCCAGCAGTACAAACCTTCGCTGGCAGGGGGCGAGCTACACCTTC.

The chain links TRBV30 to TRBJ1-3; 7 bases line up with TRBD1. V trimming: 4 bases; J trimming: 7 bases; junction bases outside the gene matches: 7. The CDR3 runs to 13 residues. The germline CDR1 and CDR2 sequences are GTSNPN and SVGIG (reference sequence). The CDR3 reads CAWNPRGGNTIYF. In DNA form, the CDR3 reads TGTGCCTGGAATCCCAGGGGGGGGAACACCATATATTTT.

In DNA form, the CDR3 reads TGTGCCAGCATTGCAACTAGCGGACCGAACACCGGGGAGCTGTTTTTT. This sequence encodes CASIATSGPNTGELFF. The gene calls are TRBV2 and TRBJ2-2; 8 bases agree with TRBD2. The germline gives CDR1 SNHLY, CDR2 FYNNEI. The CDR3 length is 16 residues. Trimming took 7 bases from V and 0 from J; bases not matched to a gene: 7.

This clone was recorded once. The genes are TRBV12-3 or TRBV12-4 and TRBJ2-7; D ambiguous. V dropped 2 bases and J dropped 7 bases, with 6 bases sitting between them. The CDR3 covers 11 residues. This CDR3 is CASSLRAEQYF. DNA for the CDR3: TGTGCCAGCAGTTTACGGGCAGAGCAGTACTTC.

This chain's CDR3 is CASSLGPGGYEQYF. The CDR3 DNA reads as TGTGCCAGCAGCTTAGGGCCCGGGGGCTACGAGCAGTACTTC. This rearrangement joins TRBV7-2 to TRBJ2-7, with D possibly matching TRBD2 (6 bases). Trimming removed 1 base at V and 3 bases at J, with 10 bases between. Per the germline V gene, CDR1 is SGHTA and CDR2 is FQGNSA. The CDR3 runs 14 residues.

This CDR3 reads CASSQGLPGPQETQYF. The CDR3 bases are TGTGCCAGCAGCCAAGGGTTACCGGGACCGCAAGAGACCCAGTACTTC. The V and J genes are TRBV3-1 (or the pseudogene TRBV3-2) and TRBJ2-5, with D possibly called TRBD1 or TRBD2 (5 bases each). The V and J ends lost 1 base and 2 bases respectively, with 14 bases between them. This CDR3 spans 16 amino acids. The germline CDR1 and CDR2 sequences are LGHDT and YNNKEL (reference sequence).

The genes are TRBV28 and TRBJ1-1, with a weak D call TRBD1 (6 bases). Looked up from germline, CDR1 is MDHEN and CDR2 is SYDVKM. The CDR3 consists of 17 residues. Trimming removed 5 bases at V and 1 base at J, with 20 bases between. The CDR3 region has the DNA TGTGCCAGCAGTCTAAGGCTCGGGGGCCGAGGGAACACTGAAGCTTTCTTT. It specifies CASSLRLGGRGNTEAFF.

The V gene is TRBV5-1, the J gene TRBJ1-4; 9 bases fit TRBD1. The CDR3 length is 19 residues. Germline CDR1 is SGHRS and CDR2 is YFSETQ. Trimming at V came to 5 bases and at J to 1 base, leaving 15 bases not matched to a gene. CDR3 residues: CASSLDAPGQGGTNEKLFF. The CDR3, as DNA: TGCGCCAGCAGTCTCGATGCACCGGGACAGGGAGGAACTAATGAAAAACTGTTTTTT.

This clone was seen once. This sample includes further DNA sequences coding for the same CDR3. The CDR3 here is CASSTGTSNQPQHF. CDR3 bases: TGTGCCAGCTCAACAGGGACTAGCAATCAGCCCCAGCATTTT. This chain uses TRBV18 with TRBJ1-5, with a possible D match to TRBD1 (6 bases). The germline CDR1 and CDR2 sequences are KGHSH and LQKENI. This CDR3 contains 14 residues. Trimming took 5 bases from V and 0 from J, leaving 8 bases between them.

V is TRBV5-4 and J is TRBJ2-1, with D tentatively TRBD1 (5 bases). V gave up 4 bases and J gave up 0 bases, with 14 bases separating them. There are 16 residues in the CDR3. CDR1 is SGHNT and CDR2 is YYREEE in the germline V gene (reference sequence). The CDR3 protein is CASSRKDTFSYNEQFF. DNA of the CDR3: TGTGCCAGCAGCAGGAAGGACACTTTCTCCTACAATGAGCAGTTCTTC.

The sample holds one count of this clone. The chain combines TRBV27 with TRBJ2-3, with a weak D call TRBD1 (6 bases). Trimming removed 5 bases at V and 7 bases at J, with 16 bases between. Germline CDR1 reads MNHEY; CDR2 reads SMNVEV (reference sequence). CDR3 length equals 14 residues. The CDR3 region is CASSPGQNPHTQYF. The CDR3 bases are TGTGCCAGCAGTCCGGGACAAAACCCTCATACGCAGTATTTT.

The chain has TRBV19 and TRBJ1-2; D possibly corresponds to TRBD1 (6 bases). The CDR3 totals 13 residues. The ends were cut back, 5 bases at V and 2 bases at J, with 9 bases in the middle. The germline V gene encodes CDR1 LNHDA and CDR2 SQIVND (reference sequence). The CDR3, as DNA: TGTGCCAGTAGTCGACAGGAAAACTATGGCTACACCTTC. Translation: CASSRQENYGYTF. The full variable domain, in which reference TRBV19 and TRBJ1-2 provide the parts outside the CDR3, is DGGITQSPKYLFRKEGQNVTLSCEQNLNHDAMYWYRQDPGQGLRLIYYSQIVNDFQKGDIAEGYSVSREKKESFPLTVTSAQKNPTAFYLCASSRQENYGYTFGSGTRLTVV.

The chain couples TRBV19 to TRBJ1-1, with D unclear. The V end lost 5 bases, the J end lost 11 bases, and 12 bases lay between the germline ends. The CDR3 contains 11 residues. CDR1 LNHDA and CDR2 SQIVND come from the germline V gene (reference sequence). CDR3: CASSSPGGAFF. The CDR3 coding sequence is TGTGCCAGTAGTTCCCCGGGTGGGGCTTTCTTT.

The chain employs TRBV2 and TRBJ2-5; D assignment may be TRBD1 or TRBD2 (5 bases each). CDR3 length: 12 residues. The germline V gene encodes CDR1 SNHLY and CDR2 FYNNEI. V lost 7 bases to trimming and J lost 5 bases, with 11 bases between them. The CDR3 bases are TGTGCCAGCAATGGGGGTAGGGAGACCCAGTACTTC. It yields the protein CASNGGRETQYF.

The chain links TRBV12-5 to TRBJ1-6; D is possibly TRBD1 (6 bases). The V and J ends lost 0 bases and 7 bases respectively, with 10 bases between them. Germline V CDR1 and CDR2: LGHNT, FRNRAP. The CDR3 covers 15 residues. The CDR3 nucleotides are TGTGCTAGTGGTTTGGTCGGACAGTGGAATTCACCCCTCCACTTT. Its protein is CASGLVGQWNSPLHF.

The rearrangement joins TRBV7-6 to TRBJ2-5; D not certain. Trimming stripped 5 bases from V and 4 bases from J, with 11 bases between. Germline CDR1 reads SGHVS; CDR2 reads FNYEAQ. This CDR3 spans 13 amino acids. The CDR3 sequence is CASSPPVRETQYF. CDR3 coding DNA: TGTGCCAGCAGCCCCCCCGTCCGAGAGACCCAGTACTTC.

The chain combines TRBV27 with TRBJ2-5, with 11 bases identical to TRBD1. In germline, CDR1 is MNHEY, CDR2 SMNVEV (reference sequence). The CDR3 contains 13 residues. Trimming took 5 bases from V and 5 from J; bases not matched to a gene: 1. The DNA of the CDR3 is TGTGCCAGCAGTGGACAGGGGGCCGAGACCCAGTACTTC. Amino acids: CASSGQGAETQYF.

This chain links TRBV30 with TRBJ1-6; D not resolved. Germline V gives CDR1 GTSNPN, CDR2 SVGIG (reference sequence). This CDR3 comprises 16 residues. The germline V and J ends were trimmed by 2 bases and 7 bases, with 18 bases remaining between them. This chain's CDR3 is CAWSPLLGYGNSPLHF. The CDR3 DNA is TGTGCCTGGAGTCCCCTTTTGGGGTACGGGAATTCACCCCTCCACTTT.

This clone was seen once. The chain uses TRBV12-5 and TRBJ1-4, with 8 bases aligning to TRBD1. Germline V CDR1 and CDR2: LGHNT, FRNRAP. V lost 1 base and J lost 8; bases outside the gene matches: 12. The CDR3 is made up of 17 amino acids. The CDR3 loop is CASGLGTGGKGREKLFF. In DNA form, the CDR3 reads TGTGCTAGTGGTTTGGGTACAGGGGGGAAAGGAAGGGAAAAACTGTTTTTT.

J is TRBJ1-2 and V is TRBV6-2 or TRBV6-3; D remains unclear. The CDR3 spans 17 residues. Trimming took off 6 bases at V and 8 bases at J, with 28 bases between the two ends. Looked up from germline, CDR1 is MNHEY and CDR2 is SVGEGT. CDR3 amino acids: CASSPPGQESLLWGYTF. DNA for the CDR3: TGTGCCAGCAGCCCTCCGGGCCAGGAGAGCCTCCTTTGGGGCTACACCTTC.

In its sample, this clone was seen once. The CDR3 coding sequence is TGTGCCAGCAGTTCCCAGAATCAGCCCCAGCATTTT. Amino acids: CASSSQNQPQHF. This rearrangement joins TRBV27 to TRBJ1-5; D gene unclear. The V gene's germline CDR1 is MNHEY and CDR2 SMNVEV (reference sequence). Trimming stripped 4 bases from V and 4 bases from J, with 5 bases between. The CDR3 has 12 residues.

This chain links TRBV15 with TRBJ1-2, with 7 nucleotides matching TRBD1. Germline CDR1 reads LNHNV; CDR2 reads YYDKDF (reference sequence). The CDR3 contains 15 residues. V trimming: 0 bases; J trimming: 5 bases; junction bases outside the gene matches: 6. CDR3 protein: CATSRDANRGYGYTF. CDR3 DNA: TGTGCCACCAGCAGAGATGCAAACAGGGGTTATGGCTACACCTTC.

The rearrangement joins TRBV7-6 to TRBJ1-5; D is unresolved. The V end was cut by 5 bases, the J end by 2 bases, with 7 bases between. The CDR3 has 13 amino acids. Germline CDR1 reads SGHVS; CDR2 reads FNYEAQ. The CDR3 nucleotides read TGTGCCAGCAGCGTCGAGGGCAATCAGCCCCAGCATTTT. As protein: CASSVEGNQPQHF.

The table lists this clone with a count of one. The chain links TRBV7-8 to TRBJ1-4; TRBD1 matches at 7 bases. The CDR3 extends over 16 amino acids. CDR1 and CDR2 from the germline V gene are SGHVS and FQNEAQ. V trimming: 5 bases; J trimming: 4 bases; junction bases outside the gene matches: 10. The CDR3 is CASSHRQGPSNEKLFF. The CDR3 DNA is TGTGCCAGCAGCCACCGACAGGGTCCTAGTAATGAAAAACTGTTTTTT.